The following is a TCR beta chain sequence with its context. Looked up from germline, CDR1 is SGHVS and CDR2 is FQNEAQ. Trimming shortened V by 2 bases and J by 8 bases, and 12 bases separated the two germline ends. This CDR3 is 13 amino acids long. Sequenced by immunoSEQ multiplex PCR; TCRdb stores in-frame clones only, minus some. The data show a few million clones, around nine tenths seen once. These data come from a study of shared clonotypes between healthy human individuals. Study background: The study enrolled a couple of women and three men aged 18 to 49.

The sequence was collected from a man younger than 35 in good health. The rearrangement links TRBV7-8 to TRBJ1-2; D gene ambiguous. Sequencing input: naive CD4+ T cells sorted from blood. Stated subset: CD45RA+ positively selected. The CDR3 region has the DNA TGTGCCAGCAGCTTACCAGTGGGTCGAGGCTACACCTTC. This translates into CASSLPVGRGYTF.